The present TCR beta chain was sequenced within a study of blood T cells in healthy people across ages. Study conclusions and caveats: Diversity of TCR beta per million T cells declined in a roughly linear way with age.

The authors ran a second PCR of about 6 to 11 cycles using a sample-barcoded 5' primer and a J-beta primer mix. TCRdb independently ran MiXCR on the 5' RACE reads; one entry per CDR3 protein. The sample shows just over 800,000 distinct CDR3 sequences, around 68% of them seen only once. The CDR3 covers 16 residues. Germline trimming cut 0 bases from V and 4 bases from J; bases unmatched to any gene: 6. The V gene's germline CDR1 is LGHNA and CDR2 YSLEER. Comment on this clonotype: Its target is not known.

V and J are TRBV4-3 and TRBJ2-1; 7 bases fit TRBD1. The sequenced sample was blood. The sequence was collected from a man in his thirties or forties in good health. For the CDR3, the DNA is TGCGCCAGCAGCCAAGAGGACAGGCCAATGTACAATGAGCAGTTCTTC. Its protein product is CASSQEDRPMYNEQFF.